One sample yielded the 20 T cell receptor beta chains listed below, sequenced in a study of blood T cell repertoires in COVID-19. The protocol was immunoSEQ multiplex PCR, while the TCRdb copy is restricted to in-frame clones and leaves out a portion. The table lists approximately 50,000 clones, 85% to 90% of them singletons, with 7% to 9% in the top ten. Sequenced: peripheral blood. These receptors were obtained from an elderly man with active or convalescent COVID-19.

The chain carries TRBV27 and TRBJ1-2, with 9 bases aligning to TRBD1. V lost 4 bases to trimming and J lost 4 bases; unmatched junction nucleotides: 10. Germline V lookup: CDR1 MNHEY, CDR2 SMNVEV (reference sequence). The CDR3 is made up of 16 amino acids. The CDR3 is CASSSPGQGGLYGYTF. In nucleotides, the CDR3 is TGTGCCAGCAGTTCCCCGGGACAGGGAGGGCTCTATGGCTACACCTTC.

V and J are TRBV28 and TRBJ2-5; 8 bases fit TRBD1. This CDR3 comprises 14 residues. The junction had 8 bases not matched to a gene; V was cut back by 6 bases and J by 5 bases. Germline V gene data show CDR1 as MDHEN and CDR2 as SYDVKM. CDR3 DNA: TGTGCCAGCAGACATCAGGGGGCGGGGGAGACCCAGTACTTC. Its translation: CASRHQGAGETQYF.

The rearrangement joins TRBV7-9 to TRBJ2-3; 7 bases map to TRBD2. This CDR3 has 16 residues. CDR1 and CDR2 from the germline V gene are SEHNR and FQNEAQ (reference sequence). V gave up 7 bases and J gave up 3 bases; unmatched junction bases: 13. CDR3 in DNA: TGTGCCAGCAACCAAAGAGGGCTAGCGGATACAGATACGCAGTATTTT. It specifies CASNQRGLADTDTQYF.

The chain recombines TRBV10-3 with TRBJ1-4; 8 bases are a match to TRBD1. The V gene end was trimmed by 5 bases and the J gene end by 7 bases; junction bases not matched to a gene: 6. The CDR3 is 14 residues long. Germline V gene lookup returns CDR1 ENHRY and CDR2 SYGVKD. The CDR3, as DNA: TGTGCCATCAGTACCGGGACAGGCCTTGAAAAACTGTTTTTT. Translated: CAISTGTGLEKLFF.

The V and J genes are TRBV3-1 (or the pseudogene TRBV3-2) and TRBJ2-3; TRBD2 matches at 15 bases. The CDR3 extends over 19 amino acids. From germline, CDR1 is LGHDT and CDR2 YNNKEL (reference sequence). After removal of 4 bases from V and 3 bases from J, the junction contained 11 bases not matched to a gene. For the CDR3, the DNA is TGTGCCAGCAGCCCCACTTATTCTGGACTAGCGGGAGGGACAGATACGCAGTATTTT. This translates into CASSPTYSGLAGGTDTQYF.

The J gene is TRBJ2-5, the V gene TRBV30; TRBD2 matches 9 bases. V was clipped by 4 bases and J by 5 bases; unmatched bases: 5. Looked up from germline, CDR1 is GTSNPN and CDR2 is SVGIG (reference sequence). The CDR3 consists of 13 residues. CDR3 nucleotides: TGTGCCTGGATAGCGGGAGCTGGGGAGACCCAGTACTTC. Translated, it gives CAWIAGAGETQYF.

This clone has just one count. The V gene is TRBV2, the J gene TRBJ2-3; 9 bases agree with TRBD2. The CDR3 length is 16 residues. Germline V CDR1 and CDR2: SNHLY, FYNNEI. V shed 2 bases, J shed 0 bases, and the junction held 3 bases outside the gene matches. This CDR3 reads CASSELAGHSTDTQYF. The CDR3 region has the DNA TGTGCCAGCAGTGAACTAGCGGGACATAGCACAGATACGCAGTATTTT.

V is TRBV28 and J is TRBJ1-2, with D perhaps matching TRBD1 (6 bases). CDR1 is MDHEN and CDR2 is SYDVKM in the germline V gene. The length of the CDR3 is 14 residues. V was pared by 1 base and J by 7 bases, with 13 bases between. The CDR3 protein is CASSLLPGERGYTF. Written as DNA, the CDR3 is TGTGCCAGCAGTTTATTACCAGGGGAGCGTGGCTACACCTTC.

The chain joins TRBV11-2 to TRBJ2-7; perhaps TRBD1 as D (6 bases). Germline-derived CDR1 and CDR2 are SGHAT and FQNNGV. V was pared by 2 bases and J by 4 bases, with 15 bases between. The CDR3 runs to 15 residues. The CDR3 sequence is CASSLSLGAFYEQYF. CDR3 in DNA: TGTGCCAGCAGCTTATCTCTGGGGGCGTTTTACGAGCAGTACTTC.

This clone has a handful of counts. The chain is built from TRBV6-4 and TRBJ1-6; D is unresolved. Trimming removed 4 bases at V and 9 bases at J, with 7 bases between. The germline V gene encodes CDR1 MRHNA and CDR2 SNTAGT. This CDR3 has 12 amino acids. CDR3 loop: CASSASGSPLHF. The CDR3 DNA sequence: TGTGCCAGCAGTGCTTCGGGTTCACCCCTCCACTTT.

The chain couples TRBV4-2 to TRBJ2-7; 9 bases line up with TRBD1. Germline-derived CDR1 and CDR2 are LGHNA and YNFKEQ. This CDR3 is built from 15 residues. V lost 1 base to trimming and J lost 2 bases; unmatched junction nucleotides: 3. The CDR3 reads CASSQGQGDPYEQYF. CDR3 DNA sequence: TGTGCCAGCAGCCAAGGACAGGGGGATCCCTACGAGCAGTACTTC.

V usage is TRBV7-6 and J usage is TRBJ2-5; 7 bases align to TRBD2. Trimming took 8 bases from V and 5 from J; bases not matched to a gene: 17. The germline V gene has CDR1 SGHVS and CDR2 FNYEAQ. The CDR3 totals 16 residues. In DNA form, the CDR3 reads TGTGCCAGCGGCACTACACTGGGCGGGAGCTGGGAGACCCAGTACTTC. Encoded protein: CASGTTLGGSWETQYF.

The rearrangement uses TRBV6-5 and TRBJ1-1, with 9 positions matching TRBD1. The CDR3 extends over 14 amino acids. Germline CDR1 MNHEY, CDR2 SVGAGI. The V segment lost 4 bases and the J segment 5 bases; nucleotides outside the gene matches: 5. In DNA form, the CDR3 reads TGTGCCAGCAGTTCCGAGACAGGGGGGACTGAAGCTTTCTTT. Translated, it gives CASSSETGGTEAFF.

The chain has TRBV27 and TRBJ2-1; 12 nucleotides align to TRBD1. Germline loops: CDR1 MNHEY, CDR2 SMNVEV (reference sequence). This CDR3 has 17 amino acids. V gave up 0 bases and J gave up 9 bases; unmatched junction bases: 9. Here the CDR3 reads CASSLSRPGQGAFEQFF. In DNA form, the CDR3 reads TGTGCCAGCAGTTTATCACGTCCGGGACAGGGGGCCTTTGAGCAGTTCTTC.

V and J are TRBV5-4 and TRBJ1-5; 7 bases map to TRBD1. The germline V gene encodes CDR1 SGHNT and CDR2 YYREEE (reference sequence). The trim removed 4 bases at V and 1 base at J, leaving 8 bases unmatched. CDR3 length: 16 amino acids. The DNA for the CDR3 is TGTGCCAGCAGCCTGGGTCCGGACAGGAGCAATCAGCCCCAGCATTTT. The encoded protein is CASSLGPDRSNQPQHF. The full variable domain, rest sourced from reference TRBV5-4 and TRBJ1-5, is ETGVTQSPTHLIKTRGQQVTLRCSSQSGHNTVSWYQQALGQGPQFIFQYYREEENGRGNFPPRFSGLQFPNYSSELNVNALELDDSALYLCASSLGPDRSNQPQHFGDGTRLSIL.

The CDR3 bases are TGCGCCAGCCGCCTAGCGGCCCTGCGGGATACGCAGTATTTT. This sequence encodes CASRLAALRDTQYF. The rearrangement joins TRBV5-1 to TRBJ2-3, with TRBD2 matching over 7 bases. Per the germline V gene, CDR1 is SGHRS and CDR2 is YFSETQ. The length of the CDR3 is 14 residues. V lost 7 bases, J lost 6 bases, and 11 bases stayed unmatched.

V gene TRBV19 combines with J gene TRBJ2-6, with D hard to call. The CDR3 loop spans 15 amino acids. Germline values: CDR1 LNHDA, CDR2 SQIVND (reference sequence). Trimming removed 6 bases at V and 0 bases at J, with 9 bases between. This CDR3 is CASSGSNSGANVLTF. DNA for the CDR3: TGTGCCAGTAGCGGGTCAAACTCTGGGGCCAACGTCCTGACTTTC.

This clone was picked up one time. The rearrangement joins TRBV9 to TRBJ2-2, with 7 nucleotides matching TRBD2. Trimming removed 5 bases from V and 6 bases from J; junction bases left unmatched: 7. This CDR3 has 14 amino acids. Germline assignment: CDR1 SGDLS and CDR2 YYNGEE. The CDR3 protein is CASRRGSGSGELFF. The CDR3 DNA sequence: TGTGCCAGCAGACGCGGGAGTGGTTCCGGGGAGCTGTTTTTT. The variable domain in full, completed from reference TRBV9 and TRBJ2-2, reads DSGVTQTPKHLITATGQRVTLRCSPRSGDLSVYWYQQSLDQGLQFLIQYYNGEERAKGNILERFSAQQFPDLHSELNLSSLELGDSALYFCASRRGSGSGELFFGEGSRLTVL.

The chain joins TRBV19 to TRBJ2-3; TRBD2 is a possible D gene (5 bases). The CDR3 is made up of 15 amino acids. CDR1 is LNHDA and CDR2 is SQIVND in the germline V gene (reference sequence). The V end was cut by 6 bases, the J end by 1 base, with 14 bases between. CDR3 in DNA: TGTGCCAGTAGCGTGGAGGTGCGCGGCACAGATACGCAGTATTTT. Translated: CASSVEVRGTDTQYF.

V is TRBV11-2 and J is TRBJ1-4; tentative D call: TRBD1 (5 bases). Germline loops: CDR1 SGHAT, CDR2 FQNNGV. The CDR3 contains 14 residues. V was pared by 3 bases and J by 7 bases, with 12 bases between. The CDR3 protein is CASSFLIGGEKLFF. In DNA form, the CDR3 reads TGTGCCAGCAGCTTTTTGATCGGGGGTGAAAAACTGTTTTTT.